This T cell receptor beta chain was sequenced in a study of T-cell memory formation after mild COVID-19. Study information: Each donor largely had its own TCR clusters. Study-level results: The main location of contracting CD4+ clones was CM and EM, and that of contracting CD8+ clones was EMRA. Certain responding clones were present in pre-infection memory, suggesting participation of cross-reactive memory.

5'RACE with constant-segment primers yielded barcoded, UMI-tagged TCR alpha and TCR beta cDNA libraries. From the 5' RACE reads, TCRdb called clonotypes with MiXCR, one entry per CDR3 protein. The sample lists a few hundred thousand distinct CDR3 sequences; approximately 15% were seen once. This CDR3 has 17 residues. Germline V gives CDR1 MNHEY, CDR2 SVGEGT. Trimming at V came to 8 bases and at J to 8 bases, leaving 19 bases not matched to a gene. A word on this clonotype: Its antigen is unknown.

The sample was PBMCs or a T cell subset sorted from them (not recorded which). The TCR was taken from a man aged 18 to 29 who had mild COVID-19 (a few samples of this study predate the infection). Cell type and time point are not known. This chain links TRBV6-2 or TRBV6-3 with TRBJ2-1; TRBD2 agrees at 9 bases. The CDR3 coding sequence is TGTGCCAGCGGGGACCCCAGCGGGGGGCTCCTTTGGGATGAGCAGTTCTTC. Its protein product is CASGDPSGGLLWDEQFF.